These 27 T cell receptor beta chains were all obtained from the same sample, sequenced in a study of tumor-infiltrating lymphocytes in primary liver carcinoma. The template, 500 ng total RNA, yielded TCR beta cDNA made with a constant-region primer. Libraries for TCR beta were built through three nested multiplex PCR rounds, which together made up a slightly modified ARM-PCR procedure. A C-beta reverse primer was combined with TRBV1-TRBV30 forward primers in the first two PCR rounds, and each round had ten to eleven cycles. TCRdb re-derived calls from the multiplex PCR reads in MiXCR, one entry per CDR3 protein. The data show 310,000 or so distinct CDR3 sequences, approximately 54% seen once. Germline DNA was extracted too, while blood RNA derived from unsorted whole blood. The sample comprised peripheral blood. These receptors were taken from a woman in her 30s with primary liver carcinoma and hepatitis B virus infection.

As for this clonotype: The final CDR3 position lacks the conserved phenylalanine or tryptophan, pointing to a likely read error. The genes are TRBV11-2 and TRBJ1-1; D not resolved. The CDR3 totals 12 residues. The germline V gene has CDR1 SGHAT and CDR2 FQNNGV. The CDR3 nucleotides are TGTGCCAGCAACTTAAACAGAATTGAAGCTTTCTAT. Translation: CASNLNRIEAFY.

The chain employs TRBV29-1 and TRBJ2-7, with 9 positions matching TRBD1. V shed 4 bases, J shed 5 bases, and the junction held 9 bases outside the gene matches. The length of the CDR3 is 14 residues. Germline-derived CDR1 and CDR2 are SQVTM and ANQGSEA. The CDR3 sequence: CSVGSGDRVDEQYV. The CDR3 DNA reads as TGCAGCGTTGGCTCCGGGGACAGGGTCGACGAGCAGTACGTC.

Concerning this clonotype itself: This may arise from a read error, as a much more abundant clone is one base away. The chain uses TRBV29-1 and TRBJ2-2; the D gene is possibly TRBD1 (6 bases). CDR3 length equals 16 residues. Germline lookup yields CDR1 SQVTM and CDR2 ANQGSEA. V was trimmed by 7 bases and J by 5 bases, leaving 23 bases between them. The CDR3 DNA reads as TGCAGCGCCCTTCATCCGGACAGAACTGGAACCGGGGAGCTGTTTTTT. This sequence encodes CSALHPDRTGTGELFF.

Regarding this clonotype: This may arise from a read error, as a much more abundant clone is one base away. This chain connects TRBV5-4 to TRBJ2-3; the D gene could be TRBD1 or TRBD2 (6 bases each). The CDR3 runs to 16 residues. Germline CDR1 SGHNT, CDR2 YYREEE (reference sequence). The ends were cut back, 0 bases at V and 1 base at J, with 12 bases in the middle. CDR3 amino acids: CASSLGGGGRTDTQYF. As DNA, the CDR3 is TGTGCCAGCAGCTTGGGAGGGGGAGGACGCACAGATACGCAGTATTTT.

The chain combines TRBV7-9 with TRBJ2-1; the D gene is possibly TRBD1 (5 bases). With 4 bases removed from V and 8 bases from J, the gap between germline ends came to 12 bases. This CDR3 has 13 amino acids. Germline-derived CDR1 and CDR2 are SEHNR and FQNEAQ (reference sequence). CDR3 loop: CASSSPAGYEQFF. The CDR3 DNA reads TGTGCCAGCAGCTCTCCCGCAGGGTATGAGCAGTTCTTC.

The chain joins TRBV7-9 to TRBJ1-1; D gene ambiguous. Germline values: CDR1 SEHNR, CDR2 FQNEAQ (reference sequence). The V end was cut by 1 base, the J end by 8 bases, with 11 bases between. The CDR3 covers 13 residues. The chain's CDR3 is CASSLGQRAEAFF. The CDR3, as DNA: TGTGCCAGCAGCTTAGGTCAACGGGCAGAAGCTTTCTTT.

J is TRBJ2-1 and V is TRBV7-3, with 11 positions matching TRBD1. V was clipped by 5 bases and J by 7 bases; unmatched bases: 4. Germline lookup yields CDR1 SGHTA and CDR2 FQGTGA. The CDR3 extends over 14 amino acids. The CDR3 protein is CASSPWDRGNEQFF. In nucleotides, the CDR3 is TGTGCCAGCAGCCCGTGGGACAGGGGGAATGAGCAGTTCTTC.

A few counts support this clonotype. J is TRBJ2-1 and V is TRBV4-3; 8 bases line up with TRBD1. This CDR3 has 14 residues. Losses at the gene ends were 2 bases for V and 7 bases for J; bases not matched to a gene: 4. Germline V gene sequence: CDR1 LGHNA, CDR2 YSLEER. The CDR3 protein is CASSQWTGINEQFF. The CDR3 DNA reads TGCGCCAGCAGCCAATGGACAGGGATAAATGAGCAGTTCTTC.

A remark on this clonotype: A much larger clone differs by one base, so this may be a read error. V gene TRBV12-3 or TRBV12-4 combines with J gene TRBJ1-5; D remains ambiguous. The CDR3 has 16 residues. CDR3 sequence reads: CANSFGVIAGNQPQHF. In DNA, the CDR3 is TGTGCCAACAGTTTCGGGGTTATAGCGGGCAATCAGCCCCAGCATTTT.

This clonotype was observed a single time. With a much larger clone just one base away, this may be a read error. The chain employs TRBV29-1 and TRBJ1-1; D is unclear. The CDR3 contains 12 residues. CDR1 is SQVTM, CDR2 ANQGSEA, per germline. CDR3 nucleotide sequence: TGCAGCGCTGAAGACTTGGACACTGAAGCTTTCTTT. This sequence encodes CSAEDLDTEAFF.

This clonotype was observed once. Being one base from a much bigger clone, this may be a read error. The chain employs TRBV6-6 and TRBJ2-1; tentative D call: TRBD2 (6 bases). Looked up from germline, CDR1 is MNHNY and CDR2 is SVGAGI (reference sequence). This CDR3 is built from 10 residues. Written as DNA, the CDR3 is TGTGCCACCCGGGGGTATGAGCAGCTCTTC. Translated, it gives CATRGYEQLF.

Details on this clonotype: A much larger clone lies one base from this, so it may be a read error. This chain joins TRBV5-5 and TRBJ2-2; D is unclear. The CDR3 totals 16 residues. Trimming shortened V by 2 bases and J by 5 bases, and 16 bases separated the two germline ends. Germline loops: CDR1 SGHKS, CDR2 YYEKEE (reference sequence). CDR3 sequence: CASSFTFGVGTGELFF. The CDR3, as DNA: TGTGCCAGCAGCTTCACTTTTGGGGTAGGGACCGGGGAGCTGTTTTTT.

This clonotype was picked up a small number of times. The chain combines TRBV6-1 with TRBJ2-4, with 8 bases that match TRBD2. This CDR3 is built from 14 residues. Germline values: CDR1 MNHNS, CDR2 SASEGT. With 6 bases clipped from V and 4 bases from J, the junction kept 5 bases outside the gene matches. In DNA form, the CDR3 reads TGTGCCAGCAGCCGGGGGGGCGGGAAAAACATTCAGTACTTC. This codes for CASSRGGGKNIQYF.

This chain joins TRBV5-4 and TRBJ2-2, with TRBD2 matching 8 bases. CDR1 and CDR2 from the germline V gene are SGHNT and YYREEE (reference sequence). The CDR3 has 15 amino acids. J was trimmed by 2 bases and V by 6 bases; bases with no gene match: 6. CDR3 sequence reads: CASNSGGTNTGELFF. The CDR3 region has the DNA TGTGCCAGCAACTCGGGAGGGACCAACACCGGGGAGCTGTTTTTT. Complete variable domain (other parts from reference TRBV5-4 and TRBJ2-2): ETGVTQSPTHLIKTRGQQVTLRCSSQSGHNTVSWYQQALGQGPQFIFQYYREEENGRGNFPPRFSGLQFPNYSSELNVNALELDDSALYLCASNSGGTNTGELFFGEGSRLTVL.

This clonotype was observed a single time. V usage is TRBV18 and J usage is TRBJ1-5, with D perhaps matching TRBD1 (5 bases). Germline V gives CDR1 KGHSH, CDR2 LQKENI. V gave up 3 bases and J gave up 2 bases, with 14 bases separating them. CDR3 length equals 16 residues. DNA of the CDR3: TGTGCCAGCTCACCTTCGGGGGGGAGTCGCAATCAGCCCCAGCATTTT. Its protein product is CASSPSGGSRNQPQHF.

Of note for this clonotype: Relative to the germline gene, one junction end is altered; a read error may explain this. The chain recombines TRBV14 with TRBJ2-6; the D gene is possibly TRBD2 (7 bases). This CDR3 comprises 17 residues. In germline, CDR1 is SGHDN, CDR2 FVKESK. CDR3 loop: CACSQIGGASGANILTF. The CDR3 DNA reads TGTGCCTGCAGCCAAATAGGGGGGGCCTCTGGGGCCAACATCCTGACTTTC.

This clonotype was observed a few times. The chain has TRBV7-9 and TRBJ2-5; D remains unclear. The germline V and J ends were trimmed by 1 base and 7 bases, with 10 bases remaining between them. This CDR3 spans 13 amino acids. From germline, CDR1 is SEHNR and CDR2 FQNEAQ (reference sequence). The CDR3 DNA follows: TGTGCCAGCAGCTTAGGTGATAGCTCGACCCAGTACTTC. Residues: CASSLGDSSTQYF.

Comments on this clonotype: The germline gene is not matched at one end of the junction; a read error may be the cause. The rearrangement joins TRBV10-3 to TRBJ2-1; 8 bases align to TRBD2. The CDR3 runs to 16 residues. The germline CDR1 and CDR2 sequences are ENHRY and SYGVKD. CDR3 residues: CVISGGGSGMTNEQFF. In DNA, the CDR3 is TGTGTCATCAGTGGAGGGGGTAGCGGGATGACCAATGAGCAGTTCTTC.

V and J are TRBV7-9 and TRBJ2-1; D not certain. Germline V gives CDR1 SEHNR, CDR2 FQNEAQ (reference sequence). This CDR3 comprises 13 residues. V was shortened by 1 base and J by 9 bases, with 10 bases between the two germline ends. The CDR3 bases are TGTGCCAGCAGCTTAGGGCCGAATGGTGAGCAGTTCTTC. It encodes CASSLGPNGEQFF.

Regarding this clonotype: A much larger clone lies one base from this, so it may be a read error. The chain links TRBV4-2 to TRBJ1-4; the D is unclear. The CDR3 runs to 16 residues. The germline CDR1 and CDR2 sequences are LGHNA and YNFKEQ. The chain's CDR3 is CASSQESIGQNEKLLF. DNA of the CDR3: TGTGCCAGCAGCCAAGAATCGATAGGCCAGAATGAAAAACTGCTTTTT.

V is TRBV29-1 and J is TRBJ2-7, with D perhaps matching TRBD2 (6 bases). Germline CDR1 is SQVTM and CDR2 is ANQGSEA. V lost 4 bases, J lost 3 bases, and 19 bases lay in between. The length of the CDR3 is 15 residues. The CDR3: CSVGNRGWGVYEQYF. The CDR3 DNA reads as TGCAGCGTTGGTAACCGGGGGTGGGGAGTCTACGAGCAGTACTTC.

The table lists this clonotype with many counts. The CDR3 DNA reads TGCAGCGTTGCCTCTTCAAGCGGGAAGCGACATACGCAGTATTTT. Translated: CSVASSSGKRHTQYF. The rearrangement joins TRBV29-1 to TRBJ2-3; TRBD2 aligns across 7 bases. After removal of 4 bases from V and 7 bases from J, the junction contained 14 bases not matched to a gene. Germline V gene sequence: CDR1 SQVTM, CDR2 ANQGSEA. The CDR3 sequence is 15 residues long.

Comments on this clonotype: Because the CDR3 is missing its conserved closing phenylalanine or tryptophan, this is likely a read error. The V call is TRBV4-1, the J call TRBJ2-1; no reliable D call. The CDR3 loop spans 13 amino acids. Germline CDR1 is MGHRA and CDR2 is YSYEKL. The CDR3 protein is CASSQDLYYEQFL. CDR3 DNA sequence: TGCGCCAGCAGCCAAGATCTCTACTATGAGCAGTTCTTG.

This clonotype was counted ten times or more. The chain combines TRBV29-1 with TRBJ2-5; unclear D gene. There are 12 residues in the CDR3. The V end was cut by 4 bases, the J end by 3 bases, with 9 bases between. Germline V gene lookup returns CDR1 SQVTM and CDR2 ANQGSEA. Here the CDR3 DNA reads TGCAGCGTTGTTGGCAAAAAAGAGACCCAGTACTTC. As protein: CSVVGKKETQYF.

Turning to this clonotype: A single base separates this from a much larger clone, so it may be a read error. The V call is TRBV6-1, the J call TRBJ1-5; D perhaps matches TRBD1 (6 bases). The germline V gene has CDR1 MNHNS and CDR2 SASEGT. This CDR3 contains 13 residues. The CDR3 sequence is CAGRGGAGQPQHF. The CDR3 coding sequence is TGTGCCGGCAGAGGGGGGGCAGGGCAGCCCCAGCATTTT.

This chain's CDR3 is CASAPDRLSHNEQFF. The CDR3 DNA sequence: TGTGCCAGCGCCCCGGACAGATTGTCACACAATGAGCAGTTCTTC. The genes are TRBV6-4 and TRBJ2-1; D is perhaps TRBD1 (6 bases). The CDR3 totals 15 residues. The germline V gene has CDR1 MRHNA and CDR2 SNTAGT. V lost 8 bases to trimming and J lost 5 bases, with 19 bases between them.

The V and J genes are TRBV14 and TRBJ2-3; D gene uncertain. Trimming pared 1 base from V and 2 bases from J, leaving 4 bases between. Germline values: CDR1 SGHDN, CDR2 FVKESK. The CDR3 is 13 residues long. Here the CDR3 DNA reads TGTGCCAGCAGCCAAGTCTTCACAGATACGCAGTATTTT. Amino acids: CASSQVFTDTQYF.